The next 31 T cell receptor beta chains were all read from a single sample in a study of identical twins. TCRdb recomputed calls from the 5' RACE reads with MiXCR, one row per CDR3 protein. The data hold some 570,000 distinct CDR3 sequences, with about a fifth observed a single time. The sample was also linked to a second study, of yellow fever vaccine responses in identical twins.

The source material was CD4+ T cells sorted from blood. The receptor source for this set is a woman between 18 and 29 years old in good health.

This clonotype has only one observation. This chain links TRBV28 with TRBJ2-6, with D possibly being TRBD2 (6 bases). This CDR3 has 17 amino acids. Germline values: CDR1 MDHEN, CDR2 SYDVKM. Trimming pared 2 bases from V and 0 bases from J, leaving 11 bases between. The CDR3 protein is CASSLGSGASGANVLTF. CDR3 nucleotides: TGTGCCAGCAGTTTAGGTAGCGGAGCCTCTGGGGCCAACGTCCTGACTTTC.

The chain has TRBV10-3 and TRBJ2-1; either TRBD1 or TRBD2 may fit D (5 bases each). This CDR3 has 13 residues. CDR1 and CDR2 (germline): ENHRY, SYGVKD. The V end lost 10 bases, the J end lost 7 bases, and 17 bases lay between the germline ends. For the CDR3, the DNA is TGTGCCACTGGGGACCTCGAGGAGAATGAGCAGTTCTTC. This sequence encodes CATGDLEENEQFF.

The J gene is TRBJ2-4, the V gene TRBV10-2; D is undetermined. The germline V and J ends were trimmed by 6 bases and 0 bases, with 9 bases remaining between them. The germline V gene has CDR1 WSHSY and CDR2 SAAADI. The length of the CDR3 is 14 residues. The CDR3 coding sequence is TGCGCCAGCAGACAAGATCTAGCCAAAAACATTCAGTACTTC. Protein: CASRQDLAKNIQYF.

This clonotype appeared a few times. The chain carries TRBV6-2 or TRBV6-3 and TRBJ2-5; TRBD1 matches at 9 bases. The CDR3 length is 15 residues. Germline CDR1 and CDR2: MNHEY and SVGEGT. V shed 5 bases and J 5 bases; nucleotides not matched to a gene: 9. CDR3 bases: TGTGCCAGCAGTGGGAAACAGGGGGCGTACGAGACCCAGTACTTC. Protein sequence: CASSGKQGAYETQYF.

In this sample, this clonotype turned up a few times. The rearrangement joins TRBV10-3 to TRBJ2-5, with 8 nucleotides matching TRBD1. V lost 2 bases, J lost 4 bases, and 9 bases stayed unmatched. CDR1 is ENHRY and CDR2 is SYGVKD in the germline V gene. The CDR3 consists of 16 residues. The DNA for the CDR3 is TGTGCCATCAGTGAGCGTCGGACAGGGTATGGAGAGACCCAGTACTTC. Its protein product is CAISERRTGYGETQYF.

V is TRBV4-1 and J is TRBJ2-7, with D possibly TRBD2 on 6 matching bases. Germline assignment: CDR1 MGHRA and CDR2 YSYEKL. Trimming removed 4 bases at V and 2 bases at J, with 18 bases between. The CDR3 has 16 residues. CDR3 sequence reads: CASSLTATGVAYEQYF. Here the CDR3 DNA reads TGCGCCAGCAGCCTCACGGCGACGGGGGTTGCCTACGAGCAGTACTTC.

This chain links TRBV5-6 with TRBJ2-1; 9 bases map to TRBD2. The junction had 2 bases not matched to a gene; V was cut back by 1 base and J by 3 bases. The germline V gene has CDR1 SGHDT and CDR2 YYEEEE. The CDR3 length is 15 residues. CDR3 sequence: CASSLPAGGYNEQFF. DNA for the CDR3: TGTGCCAGCAGCTTGCCAGCGGGAGGCTACAATGAGCAGTTCTTC. Full variable domain (remainder filled in from reference TRBV5-6 and TRBJ2-1): DAGVTQSPTHLIKTRGQQVTLRCSPKSGHDTVSWYQQALGQGPQFIFQYYEEEERQRGNFPDRFSGHQFPNYSSELNVNALLLGDSALYLCASSLPAGGYNEQFFGPGTRLTVL.

This clonotype has a handful of counts. The genes are TRBV27 and TRBJ1-1, with unresolved D. This CDR3 region has 14 residues. Per germline, CDR1 MNHEY and CDR2 SMNVEV (reference sequence). V was cut by 2 bases and J by 5 bases, with 12 bases left in between. The CDR3 nucleotides are TGTGCCAGCAGTTTAAGTTGGCATGGTACTGAAGCTTTCTTT. Translated: CASSLSWHGTEAFF.

The genes are TRBV7-9 and TRBJ2-1; D is uncertain. V was trimmed by 7 bases and J by 3 bases, leaving 16 bases between them. The CDR3 extends over 15 amino acids. CDR1 is SEHNR and CDR2 is FQNEAQ in the germline V gene (reference sequence). DNA of the CDR3: TGTGCCAGCATCTGGGCGATTGGTATCTACAATGAGCAGTTCTTC. Translating gives CASIWAIGIYNEQFF.

The chain is built from TRBV2 and TRBJ1-1; D may be TRBD1 (6 bases). Germline V gives CDR1 SNHLY, CDR2 FYNNEI. The CDR3 contains 15 residues. Between the trimmed V and J ends, which lost 5 bases and 2 bases, there was a span of 15 bases. CDR3 sequence reads: CASSNFGGGNTEAFF. The CDR3 DNA follows: TGTGCCAGCAGTAACTTTGGGGGCGGAAACACTGAAGCTTTCTTT.

This clonotype was picked up a small number of times. The chain carries TRBV12-3 or TRBV12-4 and TRBJ2-2, with no clear D. The germline V and J ends were trimmed by 2 bases and 6 bases, with 7 bases remaining between them. The CDR3 is 13 amino acids. The CDR3 sequence: CASSLYSPGELFF. The CDR3 DNA sequence: TGTGCCAGCAGTTTATATAGTCCCGGGGAGCTGTTTTTT.

The V call is TRBV5-1, the J call TRBJ2-3; D might be TRBD2 (6 bases). Trimming cost V 0 bases and J 0 bases, with 14 bases left between them. The CDR3 contains 17 residues. The germline CDR1 and CDR2 sequences are SGHRS and YFSETQ. In nucleotides, the CDR3 is TGCGCCAGCAGCTTGGTGGGTGGCGGGACCAGCACAGATACGCAGTATTTT. It specifies CASSLVGGGTSTDTQYF. Based on the CDR3 plus reference TRBV5-1 and TRBJ2-3, the full variable domain is KAGVTQTPRYLIKTRGQQVTLSCSPISGHRSVSWYQQTPGQGLQFLFEYFSETQRNKGNFPGRFSGRQFSNSRSEMNVSTLELGDSALYLCASSLVGGGTSTDTQYFGPGTRLTVL.

This clonotype turned up a few times. V is TRBV6-5 and J is TRBJ1-6, with 8 nucleotides matching TRBD1. With 6 bases clipped from V and 7 bases from J, the junction kept 5 bases outside the gene matches. The CDR3 loop spans 14 amino acids. CDR1 is MNHEY, CDR2 SVGAGI, per germline. The DNA of the CDR3 is TGTGCCAGCAGATACAGGGGGGACAATTCACCCCTCCACTTT. It codes for CASRYRGDNSPLHF.

The chain links TRBV14 to TRBJ2-2, with 14 positions matching TRBD2. The CDR3 length is 20 residues. The V segment lost 0 bases and the J segment 1 base; nucleotides outside the gene matches: 7. Germline CDR1 SGHDN, CDR2 FVKESK. The CDR3 reads CASSQDLGLAGEVNTGELFF. The CDR3 DNA follows: TGTGCCAGCAGCCAAGATCTGGGACTAGCGGGAGAGGTGAACACCGGGGAGCTGTTTTTT. Full variable domain (remainder filled in from reference TRBV14 and TRBJ2-2): EAGVTQFPSHSVIEKGQTVTLRCDPISGHDNLYWYRRVMGKEIKFLLHFVKESKQDESGMPNNRFLAERTGGTYSTLKVQPAELEDSGVYFCASSQDLGLAGEVNTGELFFGEGSRLTVL.

The chain employs TRBV20-1 and TRBJ2-7; D is undetermined. In germline, CDR1 is DFQATT, CDR2 SNEGSKA (reference sequence). V was shortened by 1 base and J by 6 bases, with 10 bases between the two germline ends. This CDR3 spans 12 amino acids. As DNA, the CDR3 is TGCAGTGCTAGAGCCGCTTTTTCCGAGCAGTACGTC. It yields the protein CSARAAFSEQYV.

In its sample, this clonotype was seen a few times. This chain joins TRBV5-1 and TRBJ1-1; no definite D call. This CDR3 region has 14 residues. Trimming removed 0 bases at V and 2 bases at J, with 8 bases between. The germline V gene has CDR1 SGHRS and CDR2 YFSETQ. The CDR3 region is CASSLVPQNTEAFF. Written as DNA, the CDR3 is TGCGCCAGCAGCTTGGTACCGCAAAACACTGAAGCTTTCTTT.

The chain uses TRBV10-3 and TRBJ2-1; 7 positions match TRBD2. The CDR3 consists of 11 residues. Germline CDR1 ENHRY, CDR2 SYGVKD. V was pared by 6 bases and J by 10 bases, with 3 bases of the junction left unmatched. The CDR3 is CAISQTSEQFF. CDR3 coding DNA: TGTGCCATCAGCCAGACTAGCGAGCAGTTCTTC.

The sample holds a few counts of this clonotype. The V gene is TRBV20-1, the J gene TRBJ2-1; D not resolved. CDR1 is DFQATT and CDR2 is SNEGSKA in the germline V gene (reference sequence). Trimming pared 2 bases from V and 5 bases from J, leaving 13 bases between. The CDR3 loop spans 14 amino acids. The CDR3 DNA sequence: TGCAGTGCTAGACACCTCATTATCGACAATGAGCAGTTCTTC. Its translation is CSARHLIIDNEQFF.

This clonotype was recorded once. Here the CDR3 DNA reads TGCAGTGCTTTGGGCCGGGACAGCAAACAAGAGACCCAGTACTTC. Translation: CSALGRDSKQETQYF. The J gene is TRBJ2-5, the V gene TRBV20-1; 7 nucleotides agree with TRBD1. Germline lookup yields CDR1 DFQATT and CDR2 SNEGSKA (reference sequence). This CDR3 region has 15 residues. V trimming: 5 bases; J trimming: 2 bases; junction bases outside the gene matches: 11.

This chain joins TRBV3-1 and TRBJ2-1, with 12 bases that match TRBD2. The CDR3 contains 16 residues. V gave up 1 base and J gave up 7 bases; unmatched junction bases: 5. CDR1 and CDR2 from the germline V gene are LGHDT and YNNKEL (reference sequence). This CDR3 reads CASSQVLLAGGNEQFF. The CDR3 DNA reads TGTGCCAGCAGCCAAGTCTTACTAGCGGGAGGTAATGAGCAGTTCTTC.

The chain employs TRBV5-1 and TRBJ1-5, with D perhaps TRBD1 (6 bases). Per germline, CDR1 SGHRS and CDR2 YFSETQ. Trimming removed 1 base at V and 3 bases at J, with 8 bases between. The CDR3 totals 14 residues. CDR3 DNA: TGCGCCAGCAGCTTGTCAGGGGACAATCAGCCCCAGCATTTT. Its translation is CASSLSGDNQPQHF.

The chain couples TRBV20-1 to TRBJ2-7; 12 bases line up with TRBD2. The CDR3 is 14 residues long. V gave up 6 bases and J gave up 2 bases; unmatched junction bases: 5. Germline CDR1 and CDR2: DFQATT and SNEGSKA (reference sequence). The CDR3 sequence: CSANGLAGPYEQYF. The CDR3 region has the DNA TGCAGTGCGAACGGACTAGCGGGACCCTACGAGCAGTACTTC.

The rearrangement links TRBV10-3 to TRBJ1-2; 8 bases align to TRBD1. The V segment lost 5 bases and the J segment 4 bases; nucleotides outside the gene matches: 3. The CDR3 runs to 13 residues. Germline loops: CDR1 ENHRY, CDR2 SYGVKD. The chain's CDR3 is CAISQGQVYGYTF. The CDR3 bases are TGTGCCATCAGTCAGGGACAGGTCTATGGCTACACCTTC.

This clonotype was observed at least ten times. The rearrangement joins TRBV12-3 or TRBV12-4 to TRBJ2-1; D call uncertain. CDR3 length: 11 amino acids. V lost 5 bases, J lost 8 bases, and 7 bases lay in between. CDR3 nucleotide sequence: TGTGCCAGCAGTACCCTATATGAGCAGTTCTTC. Translation: CASSTLYEQFF.

J is TRBJ1-2 and V is TRBV11-2; no reliable D call. The germline CDR1 and CDR2 sequences are SGHAT and FQNNGV. This CDR3 region has 13 residues. Trimming took off 4 bases at V and 5 bases at J, with 11 bases between the two ends. The CDR3 reads CASSYQPGYGYTF. Written as DNA, the CDR3 is TGTGCCAGCAGCTACCAGCCGGGGTATGGCTACACCTTC.

Concerning this clonotype: One junction end does not reproduce the germline sequence, and a read error may be involved. The V gene is TRBV5-1, the J gene TRBJ2-3; D might be TRBD1 or TRBD2, each matching 6 bases. CDR3 size: 15 residues. Germline loops: CDR1 SGHRS, CDR2 YFSETQ. CDR3 coding DNA: TGCGCCAGCGGCTTAGGGGGGACTAGCACAGATACGCAGTATTTT. Translating gives CASGLGGTSTDTQYF.

This clonotype was counted at least ten times. The V call is TRBV24-1, the J call TRBJ2-1; 10 bases match TRBD1. With 1 base clipped from V and 8 bases from J, the junction kept 7 bases outside the gene matches. The CDR3 extends over 16 amino acids. The germline gives CDR1 KGHDR, CDR2 SFDVKD. CDR3 coding DNA: TGTGCCACCAGTGATTTAGGGGGGACAGGGGTCCATGAGCAGTTCTTC. Encoded protein: CATSDLGGTGVHEQFF.

This chain links TRBV12-3 or TRBV12-4 with TRBJ1-5, with D hard to call. V lost 6 bases to trimming and J lost 0 bases, with 6 bases between them. CDR3 size: 13 residues. The CDR3 region is CASREGSNQPQHF. Here the CDR3 DNA reads TGTGCCAGCAGGGAGGGTAGCAATCAGCCCCAGCATTTT.

This chain connects TRBV29-1 to TRBJ1-2, with unresolved D. Trimming took 0 bases from V and 0 from J, leaving 11 bases between them. Germline V gene sequence: CDR1 SQVTM, CDR2 ANQGSEA. The CDR3 consists of 15 residues. The CDR3 coding sequence is TGCAGCGTTGAAGAGTTTGTGCGGGCTAACTATGGCTACACCTTC. The encoded protein is CSVEEFVRANYGYTF.

The V and J genes are TRBV7-9 and TRBJ2-4, with D uncertain. Germline V gene data show CDR1 as SEHNR and CDR2 as FQNEAQ (reference sequence). CDR3 size: 14 residues. The ends were cut back, 3 bases at V and 0 bases at J, with 6 bases in the middle. The CDR3 nucleotides read TGTGCCAGCAGCTTTGATATAGCCAAAAACATTCAGTACTTC. Its translation is CASSFDIAKNIQYF. Full variable domain (outside the CDR3, taken from reference TRBV7-9 and TRBJ2-4): DTGVSQNPRHKITKRGQNVTFRCDPISEHNRLYWYRQTLGQGPEFLTYFQNEAQLEKSRLLSDRFSAERPKGSFSTLEIQRTEQGDSAMYLCASSFDIAKNIQYFGAGTRLSVL.

The chain joins TRBV18 to TRBJ2-7, with TRBD1 as a possible D gene (5 bases). Trimming cost V 2 bases and J 6 bases, with 14 bases left between them. Germline loops: CDR1 KGHSH, CDR2 LQKENI. CDR3 size: 14 residues. The CDR3 nucleotides are TGTGCCAGCTCACCATCGCCAGGGTCTAGCGAGCAGTACGTC. The encoded protein is CASSPSPGSSEQYV.